This TCR beta chain is drawn from a study of T-cell reconstitution after alpha-beta-depleted transplantation in children. This CDR3 has 13 amino acids. V was trimmed by 4 bases and J by 1 base, leaving 8 bases between them. The V gene's germline CDR1 is SGHDT and CDR2 YYEEEE. Preparation of the TCRbeta library was carried out with unique molecular identifiers. TCRdb analysed the PCR reads with MiXCR anew, one entry per CDR3 protein. Altogether 530,000 or so distinct CDR3 sequences are present, 25% to 30% being singletons, with the ten largest covering approximately 33%. Specimen: PBMCs, collected before TCRalphabeta/CD19-depleted stem cell transplant. This sequence was found in a boy younger than two with Wiskott-Aldrich syndrome, due to receive a stem cell transplant. The chain combines TRBV5-6 with TRBJ2-5; D is uncertain. The CDR3 here is CASSPRAQETQYF. The CDR3 DNA reads as TGTGCCAGCAGCCCTCGCGCCCAAGAGACCCAGTACTTC.